Listed here are 18 T cell receptor beta chains from one sample, sequenced in a study of T cell repertoires in cytomegalovirus infection. One entry per CDR3 protein results from TCRdb running MiXCR on the reads. The sample consists of some 400,000 distinct CDR3 sequences, roughly 30% of them appearing once. Input material: PBMCs. The receptors stem from a human donor in good health (CMV status not recorded). Some clones in this sample may be carry-over from other donors' samples.

This clonotype has ten or more counts. The rearrangement uses TRBV7-6 and TRBJ2-3; D tentatively fits TRBD1 or TRBD2 (6 bases each). Trimming took 0 bases from V and 2 from J, leaving 9 bases between them. This CDR3 has 15 residues. Germline lookup yields CDR1 SGHVS and CDR2 FNYEAQ. The CDR3 here is CASSLAGGPTDTQYF. The DNA for the CDR3 is TGTGCCAGCAGCTTAGCGGGGGGCCCCACAGATACGCAGTATTTT.

This clonotype was recorded at least ten times. V usage is TRBV7-2 and J usage is TRBJ2-7, with 9 bases identical to TRBD1. Germline trimming cut 6 bases from V and 5 bases from J; bases unmatched to any gene: 8. CDR1 is SGHTA, CDR2 FQGNSA, per germline. This CDR3 contains 14 residues. CDR3 region: CASSYGQGRDEQYF. CDR3 DNA: TGTGCCAGCAGTTACGGACAGGGGCGGGACGAGCAGTACTTC. The full variable domain, with the rest looked up from reference TRBV7-2 and TRBJ2-7, is GAGVSQSPSNKVTEKGKDVELRCDPISGHTALYWYRQSLGQGLEFLIYFQGNSAPDKSGLPSDRFSAERTGGSVSTLTIQRTQQEDSAVYLCASSYGQGRDEQYFGPGTRLTVT.

This clonotype was found many times. The rearrangement links TRBV6-1 to TRBJ2-1; D unclear. The CDR3 length is 14 residues. In germline, CDR1 is MNHNS, CDR2 SASEGT. V lost 4 bases and J lost 8, with 15 bases in between. CDR3 amino acids: CASSAQRRGDEQFF. For the CDR3, the DNA is TGTGCCAGCAGTGCCCAGAGAAGAGGAGATGAGCAGTTCTTC.

CDR3 loop: CASSQVAESSYEQYF. CDR3 bases: TGCGCCAGCAGCCAAGTGGCAGAGAGCTCCTACGAGCAGTACTTC. The chain is built from TRBV4-1 and TRBJ2-7; D gene uncertain. V was pared by 1 base and J by 0 bases, with 10 bases between. Germline assignment: CDR1 MGHRA and CDR2 YSYEKL. CDR3 size: 15 residues.

As to this clonotype: The germline gene is not matched at one end of the junction; a read error may be the cause. V gene TRBV28 combines with J gene TRBJ1-5; 8 bases agree with TRBD1. Per germline, CDR1 MDHEN and CDR2 SYDVKM. This CDR3 region has 16 residues. CDR3: CAISSYQGAWTQPQHF. The CDR3 DNA sequence: TGTGCCATCAGTTCATACCAGGGGGCATGGACTCAGCCCCAGCATTTT.

This clonotype was counted at least ten times. Relative to the germline gene, one junction end is altered; a read error may explain this. V usage is TRBV11-2 and J usage is TRBJ2-3; 14 positions agree with TRBD2. Germline CDR1 is SGHAT and CDR2 is FQNNGV. The CDR3 sequence is 16 residues long. The CDR3 reads CASSPGLAGGTHTQYF. CDR3 sequence (DNA): TGTGCCAGCAGCCCAGGACTAGCGGGGGGCACACATACGCAGTATTTT.

With regard to this clonotype: This may be a read error, as it is one base from a much larger clone. The chain couples TRBV6-1 to TRBJ1-2; TRBD1 might be the D (5 bases). CDR1 MNHNS and CDR2 SASEGT come from the germline V gene. The CDR3 consists of 16 residues. The CDR3 reads CDSSEEAGIEDYGYTF. CDR3 coding DNA: TGTGACAGCAGTGAAGAAGCAGGGATCGAAGACTATGGCTACACCTTC.

This clonotype was counted a few times. The chain uses TRBV24-1 and TRBJ2-5; D unresolved. This CDR3 spans 13 amino acids. Per germline, CDR1 KGHDR and CDR2 SFDVKD. V lost 5 bases and J lost 4, with 10 bases in between. The CDR3 is CATSAGLRETQYF. The CDR3 DNA sequence: TGTGCCACCAGTGCCGGTTTACGAGAGACCCAGTACTTC.

V is TRBV4-2 and J is TRBJ2-3, with 8 bases aligning to TRBD2. Losses at the gene ends were 1 base for V and 3 bases for J; bases not matched to a gene: 9. The CDR3 totals 17 residues. The V gene's germline CDR1 is LGHNA and CDR2 YNFKEQ. The CDR3, as DNA: TGTGCCAGCAGCCAAGTTCCGGCGGGGGGACCTACAGATACGCAGTATTTT. Its protein is CASSQVPAGGPTDTQYF.

The chain links TRBV12-3 or TRBV12-4 to TRBJ1-1, with D perhaps TRBD1 (5 bases). The V end lost 3 bases, the J end lost 1 base, and 15 bases lay between the germline ends. This CDR3 has 16 residues. The CDR3 loop reads CASSLRSPTENTEAFF. CDR3 bases: TGTGCCAGCAGTTTGCGAAGCCCGACAGAGAACACTGAAGCTTTCTTT.

With respect to this clonotype: A much larger clonotype is one base distant, so this may be a read error. V usage is TRBV19 and J usage is TRBJ1-4; weak D call: TRBD1 (6 bases). Per germline, CDR1 LNHDA and CDR2 SQIVND (reference sequence). Trimming left V 8 bases short and J 3 bases short, with 13 bases between. The CDR3 length is 14 residues. DNA of the CDR3: TGTGCCAGTGTGACCGGGACACCTAATGAAAAACTGTTTTTT. It yields the protein CASVTGTPNEKLFF. Variable domain in full (rest from reference TRBV19 and TRBJ1-4): DGGITQSPKYLFRKEGQNVTLSCEQNLNHDAMYWYRQDPGQGLRLIYYSQIVNDFQKGDIAEGYSVSREKKESFPLTVTSAQKNPTAFYLCASVTGTPNEKLFFGSGTQLSVL.

The J gene is TRBJ2-1, the V gene TRBV28, with 9 bases matching TRBD2. Germline loops: CDR1 MDHEN, CDR2 SYDVKM. The CDR3 runs to 16 residues. The CDR3, as DNA: TGTGCATGCAGTTTATCTAGCGGGGTAGGTATGCGTGAGCAGTTCTTC. Its protein is CACSLSSGVGMREQFF. Drawing the rest from reference TRBV28 and TRBJ2-1, the complete variable domain is DVKVTQSSRYLVKRTGEKVFLECVQDMDHENMFWYRQDPGLGLRLIYFSYDVKMKEKGDIPEGYSVSREKKERFSLILESASTNQTSMYLCACSLSSGVGMREQFFGPGTRLTVL.

Ten or more counts support this clonotype. The chain carries TRBV12-3 or TRBV12-4 and TRBJ2-3; 8 bases align to TRBD1. The V gene end was trimmed by 6 bases and the J gene end by 1 base; junction bases not matched to a gene: 0. This CDR3 comprises 13 residues. CDR3 amino acids: CASRTGGTDTQYF. CDR3 bases: TGTGCCAGCAGGACAGGGGGCACAGATACGCAGTATTTT.

This clonotype has only one observation. The gene calls are TRBV5-1 and TRBJ2-1; 10 bases match TRBD2. The V and J ends lost 4 bases and 9 bases, in that order; junction bases with no gene match: 10. Germline CDR1 and CDR2: SGHRS and YFSETQ. The CDR3 loop spans 15 amino acids. The CDR3 sequence is CASSLGLAWGGEQFF. The CDR3 DNA reads as TGCGCCAGCAGCCTGGGACTAGCGTGGGGTGGTGAGCAGTTCTTC. Full variable domain (remainder filled in from reference TRBV5-1 and TRBJ2-1): KAGVTQTPRYLIKTRGQQVTLSCSPISGHRSVSWYQQTPGQGLQFLFEYFSETQRNKGNFPGRFSGRQFSNSRSEMNVSTLELGDSALYLCASSLGLAWGGEQFFGPGTRLTVL.

Notes on this clonotype: The junction departs from the called germline gene at one end, perhaps through a read error. V and J are TRBV19 and TRBJ1-3, with unresolved D. The CDR3 loop spans 16 amino acids. CDR1 and CDR2 (germline): LNHDA, SQIVND (reference sequence). The CDR3 DNA sequence: TGTGCCAGTAGTATTGGAAAGACATCCTCTGTAAACACCATATATTTT. This codes for CASSIGKTSSVNTIYF.

The chain is built from TRBV7-9 and TRBJ1-6, with D hard to call. Trimming took off 2 bases at V and 5 bases at J, with 10 bases between the two ends. CDR3 length equals 15 residues. CDR1 is SEHNR and CDR2 is FQNEAQ in the germline V gene (reference sequence). The CDR3 here is CASSLSRQDNSPLHF. The CDR3 DNA sequence: TGTGCCAGCAGCTTATCCCGGCAGGATAATTCACCCCTCCACTTT.

J is TRBJ2-1 and V is TRBV24-1; 8 bases match TRBD1. The CDR3 runs 15 residues. Germline V CDR1 and CDR2: KGHDR, SFDVKD. The junction had 5 bases not matched to a gene; V was cut back by 5 bases and J by 3 bases. The CDR3, as DNA: TGTGCCACCAGTGGTACCGGGACAGGCTACAATGAGCAGTTCTTC. Translation: CATSGTGTGYNEQFF.

This clonotype was seen a few times. The V call is TRBV4-1, the J call TRBJ2-3; unclear D gene. The germline V gene has CDR1 MGHRA and CDR2 YSYEKL. CDR3 size: 14 residues. The V end was cut by 3 bases, the J end by 2 bases, with 9 bases between. The CDR3 bases are TGCGCCAGCAGCCACGCAACTACCACAGATACGCAGTATTTT. Its protein product is CASSHATTTDTQYF.